This T cell receptor (beta chain) was identified during a study of T cells in localized non-small cell lung cancer. Study-wide points: Of the tissues analyzed, uninvolved adjacent lung showed maximal T cell clonality, greater than tumor.

Using immunoSEQ multiplex PCR, the repertoire was profiled, and TCRdb retains in-frame clones only, with some absent. This table has just over 20,000 clones, 85% to 90% appearing once. This clone has a handful of counts. Its antigen is not identified. The CDR3 contains 12 residues. CDR1 and CDR2 (germline): MNHNY, SVGAGI (reference sequence). The ends were cut back, 6 bases at V and 4 bases at J, with 10 bases in the middle. This receptor was obtained from a woman between 35 and 70 years old with stage II squamous cell lung carcinoma. The gene calls are TRBV6-6 and TRBJ2-7; D is uncertain. Sample: PBMCs, taken before any cancer treatment. The CDR3 DNA reads as TGTGCCAGCAGCCCCTCACAATACGAGCAGTACTTC. It translates to CASSPSQYEQYF.